The rows below give T cell receptor beta chains drawn from one sample of a study of T cell responses to AZD1222 COVID-19 vaccine. Repertoires were generated with immunoSEQ multiplex PCR, while TCRdb's copy carries only in-frame clones and drops some. Counted here are about 85,000 clones, 85% to 90% occurring once; the ten biggest clones make up around 6.7%. Specimen: peripheral blood, collected on day 0 of AZD1222 vaccination. Every receptor here comes from an adult in good health. Each CDR3 is given with its conserved first and last residue. The D gene is left open where the match is weak. A row's size may be missing; if present it is once, few, many or a size class.

cdr3_length	v_call	j_call	d_call	clone_size	cdr3_aa	cdr3_nt
12	TRBV6-1	TRBJ1-2	TRBD1	-	CASRETGIGYTF	TGTGCCAGCAGGGAGACAGGGATTGGCTACACCTTC
14	TRBV5-1	TRBJ2-2	-	few	CASSLTGNTGELFF	TGCGCCAGCAGCTTAACAGGGAACACCGGGGAGCTGTTTTTT
17	TRBV5-8	TRBJ2-5	-	-	CASSLIVRAELQETQYF	TGTGCCAGCAGCTTGATAGTTCGGGCAGAACTCCAAGAGACCCAGTACTTC
15	TRBV5-1	TRBJ1-4	-	-	CASATGSRVGEKLFF	TGCGCCAGCGCCACTGGGAGCCGGGTGGGGGAAAAACTGTTTTTT
15	TRBV5-1	TRBJ2-1	TRBD1	-	CASSLVAGTANEQFF	TGCGCCAGCAGCTTGGTAGCCGGGACAGCAAATGAGCAGTTCTTC
13	TRBV25-1	TRBJ1-1	-	-	CASGETGNTEAFF	TGTGCCAGCGGAGAGACAGGGAACACTGAAGCTTTCTTT
17	TRBV19	TRBJ2-3	-	-	CASSIGTGTPFRDTQYF	TGTGCCAGTAGTATCGGCACCGGGACCCCGTTTAGGGATACGCAGTATTTT
14	TRBV29-1	TRBJ2-3	TRBD1	few	CSSTQGVGSDTQYF	TGCAGTTCAACGCAGGGGGTGGGTTCAGATACGCAGTATTTT
13	TRBV28	TRBJ2-3	-	-	CASSPDISDTQYF	TGTGCCAGCAGTCCCGACATTTCAGATACGCAGTATTTT
13	TRBV7-2	TRBJ2-5	TRBD1	-	CASSLGQGETQYF	TGTGCCAGCAGCTTAGGACAGGGGGAGACCCAGTACTTC
18	TRBV3-1/TRBV3-2	TRBJ2-3	-	once	CASSHSSRGGSLTDTQYF	TGTGCCAGCAGCCACTCCTCAAGGGGGGGGAGTCTCACAGATACGCAGTATTTT
19	TRBV21-1	TRBJ1-6	-	once	CASSKGLVRRPSFNSPLHF	TGTGCCAGCAGCAAGGGACTCGTGCGCCGCCCTTCATTTAATTCACCCCTCCACTTT
13	TRBV28	TRBJ1-5	-	-	CASRLRGLLPQHF	TGTGCCAGCAGGCTGAGGGGGTTATTGCCCCAGCATTTT
13	TRBV19	TRBJ2-7	TRBD2	-	CATSTSGSYEQYF	TGTGCCACCTCGACTAGCGGGAGTTACGAGCAGTACTTC
13	TRBV6-6	TRBJ1-1	-	-	CASTVTEGREAFF	TGTGCCAGCACCGTGACGGAGGGGCGCGAAGCTTTCTTT
12	TRBV19	TRBJ1-4	-	-	CANSIGERQLFF	TGTGCCAATAGTATCGGGGAGCGACAGCTGTTTTTT
13	TRBV7-2	TRBJ1-5	-	-	CASSLQRGQPQHF	TGTGCCAGCAGCTTACAAAGGGGTCAGCCCCAGCATTTT
17	TRBV6-6	TRBJ1-5	-	few	CASSPRISGVRDQPQHF	TGTGCCAGCAGTCCTCGAATCTCAGGGGTAAGGGATCAGCCCCAGCATTTT
16	TRBV15	TRBJ1-2	-	-	CATSRDPRRNNYGYTF	TGTGCCACCAGCAGAGACCCTCGGCGGAATAACTATGGCTACACCTTC
13	TRBV12-3/TRBV12-4	TRBJ1-2	-	-	CASSLGGIYGYTF	TGTGCCAGCAGTTTAGGCGGTATCTATGGCTACACCTTC
10	TRBV29-1	TRBJ1-1	-	-	CSAMNTEAFF	TGCAGCGCTATGAACACTGAAGCTTTCTTT